What follows is one T cell receptor beta chain and its context. This clone came up once. Its specific antigen is unknown. No clone much larger than this one lies a single base away; base qualities are absent. Collaborating institutions collected whole blood in K2EDTA tubes following their own protocols. For TCRbeta analysis, collaborator samples were shipped as frozen whole blood, as isolated PBMCs, or as DNA extracted from either sample type. The sample belongs to a study of blood T cell repertoires in COVID-19 (dated by TCRdb to about 2020). General notes on the study: Collaborator samples came from the United States, Italy and Spain and covered acute and convalescent phases of COVID-19. Deeply sampled blood TCRbeta repertoires from subjects exposed to, actively infected with, or recovered from COVID-19 were included in the dataset. The material from the prospective study consisted of cDNA or gDNA derived from T cells, B-cell-depleted T cells, or PBMCs. Samples were obtained from the ongoing ImmuneRACE study (first 160 participants) and from over 1,000 subjects provided by 6 global collaborators. A freely available public database, intended as a resource for researchers studying the immune response to SARS-CoV-2, is where the repertoires were released. The sample metadata nearly always contained a de-identified subject ID, COVID-19 status, age in years and sex. Where available, HLA class I and class II types were obtained from metadata supplied by the sample provider rather than from assay-based typing.

The full study reports these points: Clinical and demographic metadata were provided uncurated, with the amount varying by source and participant.

The immunoSEQ Assay, a bias-controlled multiplex PCR, was used to amplify TCRbeta CDR3 regions from genomic DNA. The source study handled its data this way. The number of nucleated cells in each sample was estimated by amplification of reference gene primers within the assay. To quantify the absolute abundance of each unique TCRbeta CDR3 rearrangement, sequence reads were collapsed and filtered. For each sample, productive Simpson clonality was calculated by taking the square root of Simpson's diversity index across productive rearrangements. Held by TCRdb, this immuneACCESS table contains in-frame sequences only and omits some clones. Under half of the omission traces to an unresolved V gene where checked; the cause of the rest is unknown. The V and J calls and clone size were taken over from that table, and D and trimming were inferred from the DNA. In all, the sample holds about 110,000 clones, and approximately 83% of those were seen once. Of the sample, roughly 4% falls within the top ten clones.

Relative to germline, V is 5 bases shorter and J is 2 bases shorter, with 19 bases between their ends. Reading the germline V gene (reference sequence) gives CDR1 MNHEY and CDR2 SMNVEV. Reading from cysteine to phenylalanine, the CDR3 counts 17 amino acids. The read is trimmed to its CDR3 DNA, 51 bases read in frame from base 1. The sequence was collected from a woman aged 65 to 85 with acute or convalescent COVID-19. The V gene is TRBV27 and the J gene is TRBJ1-5, and TRBD1 may be the D gene, going by 6 matching bases. The sample was peripheral blood. Here the CDR3 is given as CASSPTTGMIGNQPQHF. The sequenced DNA is TGTGCCAGCAGTCCGACCACAGGGATGATTGGCAATCAGCCCCAGCATTTT.